This T cell receptor beta chain emerged from a study of persistence of HIV-infected CD4 T cells. Overlapping HIV-1 Gag 15-mer peptides at 0.95 to 1 ug per peptide per mL were used. CD40L/CD69 double-negative CD45RO-high memory CD4+ T cells were collected. Plasma HIV-1 RNA stayed below 50 copies/mL for at least 4 years. Inclusion required CMV-positive serology and CD4+ counts above 400 cells/uL. For roughly 19 hours, CD8-depleted PBMCs received anti-CD28/CD49d costimulation, a CD40-blocking antibody and enfuvirtide. Sequencing used immunoSEQ version 4 in survey mode. Data came from immunoSEQ multiplex PCR; TCRdb stores just in-frame clones and leaves some out. The sample has under 40,000 clones, roughly four fifths seen once. The ends were cut back, 5 bases at V and 4 bases at J, with 15 bases in the middle. Looked up from germline, CDR1 is MNHEY and CDR2 is SVGAGI. The CDR3 covers 15 residues. In regard to this clone: Its cognate antigen is unknown.

V gene TRBV6-5 combines with J gene TRBJ1-5; D gene uncertain. The receptor's source is an adult woman with HIV who was CMV-seropositive. The starting material was CD4+ T cells sorted from PBMCs after 18-hour stimulation, obtained from a patient who received antiretroviral therapy. The CDR3 region has the DNA TGTGCCAGCAGTCCCGCAGGACCAGGAAATCAGCCCCAGCATTTT. It encodes CASSPAGPGNQPQHF.